This T cell receptor (beta chain) appears in the sequencing data of a study of regulatory T cells in long-lasting Graves disease. General study findings and limits: Under persistent disease, TRBV28, TRBJ1-2 and TRBJ2-5 were used preferentially. Small sample size may have lowered accuracy.

Between the trimmed V and J ends, which lost 2 bases and 3 bases, there was a span of 5 bases. This CDR3 is 11 amino acids long. Germline CDR1 DFQATT, CDR2 SNEGSKA (reference sequence). With iRepertoire HTBI primers and Arm-PCR of CDR3 regions, TCR beta libraries were built. MiXCR was run by TCRdb on the multiplex PCR reads, yielding one entry per CDR3 protein. The table has roughly 380,000 distinct CDR3 sequences, around 15% seen once; the top ten hold about 20%. This clonotype was seen repeatedly, ten times or more. Antigen: not known. Time point indicated: newly diagnosed GD, antithyroid drugs for less than 3 months. Researchers made the TCR library from RNA that was extracted from PBMCs.

The chain is built from TRBV20-1 and TRBJ2-7, with D hard to call. This TCR was recovered from a female donor with Graves disease. This material consisted of peripheral blood mononuclear cells (PBMCs), taken at new diagnosis, from a patient treated with antithyroid drugs. In DNA form, the CDR3 reads TGCAGTGCTAGATTGGGCTACGAGCAGTACTTC. Residues: CSARLGYEQYF.